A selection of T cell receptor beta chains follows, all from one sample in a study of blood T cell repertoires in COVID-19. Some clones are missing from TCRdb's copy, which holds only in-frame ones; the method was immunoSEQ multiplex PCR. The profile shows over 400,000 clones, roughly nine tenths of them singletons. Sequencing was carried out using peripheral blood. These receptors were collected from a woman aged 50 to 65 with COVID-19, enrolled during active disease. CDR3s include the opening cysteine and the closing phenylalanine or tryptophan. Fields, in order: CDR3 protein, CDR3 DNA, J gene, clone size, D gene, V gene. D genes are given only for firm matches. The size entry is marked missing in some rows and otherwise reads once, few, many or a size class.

CDR3aa: CASSSTTGSLDTQYF; CDR3nt: TGTGCCAGTAGTTCAACGACAGGTTCCTTAGATACGCAGTATTTT; j_gene: TRBJ2-3; abundance: .; d_gene: .; v_gene: TRBV19
CDR3aa: CASSLTPYNSPLHF; CDR3nt: TGCGCCAGCTCCCTGACTCCTTATAATTCACCCCTCCACTTT; j_gene: TRBJ1-6; abundance: .; d_gene: .; v_gene: TRBV10-2
CDR3aa: CASSPRGGQPPNSPLHF; CDR3nt: TGTGCCAGCAGCCCGCGGGGGGGTCAACCCCCTAATTCACCCCTCCACTTT; j_gene: TRBJ1-6; abundance: once; d_gene: .; v_gene: TRBV7-7
CDR3aa: CSVGQAKEAFF; CDR3nt: TGCAGCGTCGGACAGGCTAAGGAAGCTTTCTTT; j_gene: TRBJ1-1; abundance: .; d_gene: TRBD1; v_gene: TRBV29-1
CDR3aa: CASSPRDREFLNTEAFF; CDR3nt: TGTGCCAGTAGTCCTCGGGACAGGGAGTTCCTTAACACTGAAGCTTTCTTT; j_gene: TRBJ1-1; abundance: once; d_gene: TRBD1; v_gene: TRBV19
CDR3aa: CASSVGPGLLYEQYF; CDR3nt: TGTGCCAGCAGCGTGGGGCCGGGACTTCTATACGAGCAGTACTTC; j_gene: TRBJ2-7; abundance: .; d_gene: .; v_gene: TRBV9
CDR3aa: CASSVAGGNTEAFF; CDR3nt: TGTGCCAGCAGCGTAGCGGGGGGGAACACTGAAGCTTTCTTT; j_gene: TRBJ1-1; abundance: .; d_gene: .; v_gene: TRBV9
CDR3aa: CASSQDDGGVSYNEQFF; CDR3nt: TGCGCCAGCAGCCAAGATGATGGCGGGGTTTCCTACAATGAGCAGTTCTTC; j_gene: TRBJ2-1; abundance: once; d_gene: .; v_gene: TRBV4-1
CDR3aa: CSERENTEAFF; CDR3nt: TGCAGCGAGCGGGAGAACACTGAAGCTTTCTTT; j_gene: TRBJ1-1; abundance: .; d_gene: .; v_gene: TRBV29-1
CDR3aa: CASSPDRSSYNEQFF; CDR3nt: TGTGCCAGCAGCCCGGACAGGAGCTCCTACAATGAGCAGTTCTTC; j_gene: TRBJ2-1; abundance: .; d_gene: TRBD1; v_gene: TRBV6-6
CDR3aa: CASSWGTDEQYF; CDR3nt: TGTGCCAGCAGCTGGGGCACGGACGAGCAGTACTTC; j_gene: TRBJ2-7; abundance: .; d_gene: .; v_gene: TRBV5-6
CDR3aa: CASSRGQGQTNYGYTF; CDR3nt: TGTGCCAGCAGTCGTGGACAGGGGCAAACTAACTATGGCTACACCTTC; j_gene: TRBJ1-2; abundance: .; d_gene: TRBD1; v_gene: TRBV2
CDR3aa: CASRRDRGGYNEQFF; CDR3nt: TGTGCCAGCAGGAGGGACAGGGGTGGCTACAATGAGCAGTTCTTC; j_gene: TRBJ2-1; abundance: few; d_gene: TRBD1; v_gene: TRBV6-5
CDR3aa: CASSSDRGNSPLHF; CDR3nt: TGTGCCAGCTCATCCGACAGGGGTAATTCACCCCTCCACTTT; j_gene: TRBJ1-6; abundance: .; d_gene: TRBD1; v_gene: TRBV18
CDR3aa: CASRPSGQGPLGELFF; CDR3nt: TGTGCCAGCAGACCTTCCGGACAGGGTCCTTTGGGGGAGCTGTTTTTT; j_gene: TRBJ2-2; abundance: once; d_gene: TRBD1; v_gene: TRBV6-6
CDR3aa: CASRSSGRGGEQYF; CDR3nt: TGTGCCAGCAGGTCTAGTGGGCGGGGAGGGGAGCAGTACTTC; j_gene: TRBJ2-7; abundance: few; d_gene: TRBD2; v_gene: TRBV7-2
CDR3aa: CASSMGVPGLGGEQYF; CDR3nt: TGTGCCAGTAGTATGGGTGTCCCGGGACTAGGAGGCGAGCAGTACTTC; j_gene: TRBJ2-7; abundance: .; d_gene: TRBD2; v_gene: TRBV19
CDR3aa: CASSLAVAFPNTGELFF; CDR3nt: TGTGCCAGCAGCTTAGCAGTCGCCTTCCCAAACACCGGGGAGCTGTTTTTT; j_gene: TRBJ2-2; abundance: .; d_gene: .; v_gene: TRBV13
CDR3aa: CASSLRTGNYGYTF; CDR3nt: TGTGCCAGCAGCCTACGGACAGGAAACTATGGCTACACCTTC; j_gene: TRBJ1-2; abundance: .; d_gene: TRBD1; v_gene: TRBV14
CDR3aa: CASSPTGVLGGYTF; CDR3nt: TGTGCCAGCAGTCCGACAGGTGTGTTAGGAGGCTACACCTTC; j_gene: TRBJ1-2; abundance: few; d_gene: .; v_gene: TRBV7-9
CDR3aa: CASNEDSANTEAFF; CDR3nt: TGTGCCAGCAACGAGGACAGCGCGAACACTGAAGCTTTCTTT; j_gene: TRBJ1-1; abundance: .; d_gene: .; v_gene: TRBV6-6
CDR3aa: CASTQTGSGSPLHF; CDR3nt: TGCGCCAGCACCCAAACAGGGTCTGGGTCACCCCTCCACTTT; j_gene: TRBJ1-6; abundance: .; d_gene: .; v_gene: TRBV10-2
CDR3aa: CASSHPGVLTTGTSGNTIYF; CDR3nt: TGTGCCAGCAGTCACCCAGGGGTACTAACGACAGGGACCTCTGGAAACACCATATATTTT; j_gene: TRBJ1-3; abundance: .; d_gene: TRBD1; v_gene: TRBV6-6
CDR3aa: CASSRTGGLAKNIQYF; CDR3nt: TGTGCCAGTAGCCGAACGGGGGGCTTAGCCAAAAACATTCAGTACTTC; j_gene: TRBJ2-4; abundance: .; d_gene: .; v_gene: TRBV19
CDR3aa: CASSQIRGQSYNEQFF; CDR3nt: TGCGCCAGCAGCCAAATTAGGGGGCAGAGCTACAATGAGCAGTTCTTC; j_gene: TRBJ2-1; abundance: .; d_gene: TRBD1; v_gene: TRBV4-1
CDR3aa: CASRQGKETQYF; CDR3nt: TGTGCCAGTCGACAGGGAAAAGAGACCCAGTACTTC; j_gene: TRBJ2-5; abundance: .; d_gene: TRBD1; v_gene: TRBV7-9
CDR3aa: CASRFDSYNEQFF; CDR3nt: TGCGCCAGCAGATTCGACAGCTACAATGAGCAGTTCTTC; j_gene: TRBJ2-1; abundance: once; d_gene: .; v_gene: TRBV5-1
CDR3aa: CASSLDPSSNEQFF; CDR3nt: TGTGCCAGCAGCTTGGACCCATCTAGCAATGAGCAGTTCTTC; j_gene: TRBJ2-1; abundance: .; d_gene: .; v_gene: TRBV5-5
CDR3aa: CSVADRVNTGELFF; CDR3nt: TGCAGCGTAGCTGACAGGGTGAACACCGGGGAGCTGTTTTTT; j_gene: TRBJ2-2; abundance: .; d_gene: TRBD1; v_gene: TRBV29-1
CDR3aa: CASSPGTAYGYTF; CDR3nt: TGTGCCAGCAGCCCCGGGACAGCTTATGGCTACACCTTC; j_gene: TRBJ1-2; abundance: .; d_gene: TRBD1; v_gene: TRBV3-1/TRBV3-2
CDR3aa: CASSQDLGLANTGELFF; CDR3nt: TGTGCCAGCAGCCAAGATTTGGGACTTGCGAACACCGGGGAGCTGTTTTTT; j_gene: TRBJ2-2; abundance: .; d_gene: .; v_gene: TRBV3-1/TRBV3-2
CDR3aa: CATSDFAGASGGALNEQFF; CDR3nt: TGTGCCACCAGTGATTTTGCAGGCGCAAGCGGGGGGGCCCTGAATGAGCAGTTCTTC; j_gene: TRBJ2-1; abundance: .; d_gene: TRBD2; v_gene: TRBV24-1
CDR3aa: CASSISRTAPGYGYTF; CDR3nt: TGTGCCAGTAGTATTAGTAGGACAGCCCCAGGCTATGGCTACACCTTC; j_gene: TRBJ1-2; abundance: once; d_gene: .; v_gene: TRBV19
CDR3aa: CASSLSGGRNEQFF; CDR3nt: TGTGCCAGCAGCTTAAGCGGGGGGAGGAATGAGCAGTTCTTC; j_gene: TRBJ2-1; abundance: .; d_gene: TRBD2; v_gene: TRBV13
CDR3aa: CASSQGTGVEYGYTF; CDR3nt: TGCGCCAGCAGCCAAGGGACAGGGGTTGAATATGGCTACACCTTC; j_gene: TRBJ1-2; abundance: .; d_gene: TRBD1; v_gene: TRBV5-1
CDR3aa: CASSEAGGAGNTIYF; CDR3nt: TGTGCCAGCAGTGAAGCGGGGGGTGCTGGAAACACCATATATTTT; j_gene: TRBJ1-3; abundance: few; d_gene: .; v_gene: TRBV6-1
CDR3aa: CASTGQSFTDTQYF; CDR3nt: TGTGCCAGCACGGGACAGTCTTTCACAGATACGCAGTATTTT; j_gene: TRBJ2-3; abundance: .; d_gene: TRBD1; v_gene: TRBV6-5
CDR3aa: CASSQDLLGGNEAFF; CDR3nt: TGTGCCAGCAGCCAAGATCTGTTAGGAGGGAATGAAGCTTTCTTT; j_gene: TRBJ1-1; abundance: .; d_gene: .; v_gene: TRBV14
CDR3aa: CASSLAFDRVSYGYTF; CDR3nt: TGTGCCAGCAGCTTAGCGTTCGACAGGGTTAGCTATGGCTACACCTTC; j_gene: TRBJ1-2; abundance: few; d_gene: TRBD1; v_gene: TRBV7-2
CDR3aa: CASGLPLGGNGELFF; CDR3nt: TGTGCTAGTGGTTTGCCCCTAGGAGGAAACGGGGAGCTGTTTTTT; j_gene: TRBJ2-2; abundance: .; d_gene: .; v_gene: TRBV12-5
CDR3aa: CASSLLGGGGGSLAEAFF; CDR3nt: TGTGCCAGCAGCCTCCTAGGTGGAGGAGGGGGCTCCCTCGCTGAAGCTTTCTTT; j_gene: TRBJ1-1; abundance: .; d_gene: TRBD1; v_gene: TRBV11-2
CDR3aa: CASSGTGETEAFF; CDR3nt: TGTGCCAGCAGTGGAACAGGGGAGACTGAAGCTTTCTTT; j_gene: TRBJ1-1; abundance: .; d_gene: TRBD1; v_gene: TRBV25-1
CDR3aa: CASSPGQNTEAFF; CDR3nt: TGTGCCAGCAGCCCGGGACAGAACACTGAAGCTTTCTTT; j_gene: TRBJ1-1; abundance: .; d_gene: .; v_gene: TRBV6-5
CDR3aa: CASSQDGAGGREKLFF; CDR3nt: TGTGCCAGCAGCCAAGATGGGGCAGGGGGCAGGGAAAAACTGTTTTTT; j_gene: TRBJ1-4; abundance: .; d_gene: TRBD1; v_gene: TRBV4-2
CDR3aa: CASSPNPGTGNNGYTF; CDR3nt: TGCGCCAGCAGCCCAAATCCCGGGACAGGGAATAATGGCTACACCTTC; j_gene: TRBJ1-2; abundance: .; d_gene: TRBD1; v_gene: TRBV5-1
CDR3aa: CASSAVAGAEQFF; CDR3nt: TGTGCCAGCAGCGCGGTCGCTGGGGCTGAGCAGTTCTTC; j_gene: TRBJ2-1; abundance: .; d_gene: .; v_gene: TRBV9
CDR3aa: CASTFGGSYEQYF; CDR3nt: TGCGCCAGCACCTTCGGGGGTTCCTACGAGCAGTACTTC; j_gene: TRBJ2-7; abundance: .; d_gene: .; v_gene: TRBV5-1
CDR3aa: CASSYMGQESNQPQHF; CDR3nt: TGTGCCAGCAGTTATATGGGACAGGAGAGCAATCAGCCCCAGCATTTT; j_gene: TRBJ1-5; abundance: .; d_gene: TRBD1; v_gene: TRBV6-5
CDR3aa: CASSETGVLGTDTQYF; CDR3nt: TGTGCCAGCAGCGAGACAGGGGTTCTTGGCACAGATACGCAGTATTTT; j_gene: TRBJ2-3; abundance: .; d_gene: TRBD1; v_gene: TRBV9
CDR3aa: CASSFSHEQYF; CDR3nt: TGTGCCAGCAGCTTTTCCCACGAGCAGTACTTC; j_gene: TRBJ2-7; abundance: .; d_gene: .; v_gene: TRBV27
CDR3aa: CASRPSEGLGTQYF; CDR3nt: TGTGCCAGTAGACCTTCTGAGGGACTAGGGACCCAGTACTTC; j_gene: TRBJ2-5; abundance: few; d_gene: TRBD2; v_gene: TRBV19